A single sample gave rise to the 19 T cell receptor beta chains below, sequenced in a study of human T cells and chemical hapten exposure. Indicated time point: patch test 3, about 24 weeks after DPC sensitization. Treatment reported: therapeutic diphenylcyclopropenone sensitization with weekly scalp DPC. TCRdb re-called the RACE reads through MiXCR, storing one row per CDR3 protein. The sample carries about 120,000 distinct CDR3 sequences, approximately 10% recorded once. The source material was whole blood, sampled in connection with sensitization to the hapten diphenylcyclopropenone (DPC). These receptors came from a woman aged 50 to 60 with alopecia areata. Some clones in this sample may be carry-over from other donors' samples.

This clonotype was seen a handful of times. The CDR3 protein is CSAPVGQRSYEQYF. In DNA, the CDR3 is TGCAGTGCTCCCGTGGGACAGAGGTCCTACGAGCAGTACTTC. The chain is built from TRBV20-1 and TRBJ2-7, with TRBD1 matching over 7 bases. The V segment lost 5 bases and the J segment 1 base; nucleotides outside the gene matches: 8. Germline V CDR1 and CDR2: DFQATT, SNEGSKA (reference sequence). CDR3 size: 14 residues.

This clonotype was seen a few times. This chain connects TRBV12-3 or TRBV12-4 to TRBJ2-1; either TRBD1 or TRBD2 may supply D (7 bases each). This CDR3 is built from 15 residues. V was cut by 5 bases and J by 6 bases, with 17 bases left in between. The CDR3 here is CASSRQGGRSNEQFF. The CDR3 nucleotides are TGTGCCAGCAGTCGGCAGGGGGGGAGGAGCAATGAGCAGTTCTTC.

This clonotype was picked up a small number of times. The chain couples TRBV7-3 to TRBJ2-7, with D perhaps TRBD1 or TRBD2 (7 bases each). The CDR3 runs 15 residues. V dropped 3 bases and J dropped 0 bases, with 12 bases sitting between them. CDR1 SGHTA and CDR2 FQGTGA come from the germline V gene. CDR3 in DNA: TGTGCCAGCAGCTTCCAGGGGGGGGGCTCCTACGAGCAGTACTTC. Translation: CASSFQGGGSYEQYF.

This clonotype was recorded at least ten times. The rearrangement joins TRBV6-2 or TRBV6-3 to TRBJ2-5, with D possibly matching TRBD2 (6 bases). The CDR3 loop spans 15 amino acids. The V gene lost 2 bases and the J gene lost 4 bases, with 14 bases spanning the gap. CDR1 and CDR2 (germline): MNHEY, SVGEGT. CDR3 sequence reads: CASSYVQGGRETQYF. Here the CDR3 DNA reads TGTGCCAGCAGTTACGTTCAGGGAGGACGAGAGACCCAGTACTTC.

The sample holds many counts of this clonotype. The chain employs TRBV25-1 and TRBJ2-5; no clear D. V was shortened by 5 bases and J by 4 bases, with 11 bases between the two germline ends. CDR3 size: 13 residues. In germline, CDR1 is MGHDK, CDR2 SYGVNS. The CDR3 is CASSRRTGETQYF. The CDR3 bases are TGTGCCAGCAGTCGTCGCACGGGAGAGACCCAGTACTTC.

The genes are TRBV29-1 and TRBJ1-2; a weak D match, TRBD1 (5 bases). The CDR3 is 11 amino acids. Germline CDR1 is SQVTM and CDR2 is ANQGSEA. V lost 6 bases and J lost 4, with 9 bases in between. Written as DNA, the CDR3 is TGCAGCGTCTACGACAGCTATGGCTACACCTTC. This sequence encodes CSVYDSYGYTF.

V gene TRBV7-9 combines with J gene TRBJ2-6; tentative D call: TRBD2 (6 bases). Between the trimmed V and J ends, which lost 8 bases and 1 base, there was a span of 12 bases. This CDR3 has 15 residues. Germline CDR1 and CDR2: SEHNR and FQNEAQ (reference sequence). This CDR3 reads CASSKGGSGANVLTF. The CDR3 DNA reads as TGTGCCAGCTCAAAAGGAGGGTCTGGGGCCAACGTCCTGACTTTC.

This rearrangement joins TRBV24-1 to TRBJ2-3; perhaps TRBD1 as D (6 bases). V lost 3 bases to trimming and J lost 6 bases, with 15 bases between them. This CDR3 is 15 amino acids long. Germline values: CDR1 KGHDR, CDR2 SFDVKD. The CDR3 here is CATSDGGAGGDTQYF. CDR3 DNA: TGTGCCACCAGTGATGGGGGCGCGGGCGGCGATACGCAGTATTTT.

CDR3 loop: CAVGSLGRSYNEQFF. The CDR3 region has the DNA TGTGCCGTGGGGAGTCTGGGCCGATCCTACAATGAGCAGTTCTTC. The chain carries TRBV7-9 and TRBJ2-1, with TRBD2 as a possible D gene (5 bases). CDR3 size: 15 residues. Trimming stripped 11 bases from V and 1 base from J, with 18 bases between. The germline V gene has CDR1 SEHNR and CDR2 FQNEAQ (reference sequence).

J is TRBJ1-1 and V is TRBV4-1; perhaps TRBD1 as D (6 bases). Trimming removed 4 bases from V and 4 bases from J, with 10 bases in between. There are 13 residues in the CDR3. Germline CDR1 and CDR2: MGHRA and YSYEKL. In nucleotides, the CDR3 is TGCGCCAGCAGCCGGGGGCCCAGCACTGAAGCTTTCTTT. This gives the protein CASSRGPSTEAFF.

This clonotype was detected a few times. This chain links TRBV6-5 with TRBJ1-1; D may be TRBD1 (5 bases). CDR3 size: 13 residues. V was trimmed by 7 bases and J by 2 bases, leaving 11 bases between them. Germline CDR1 is MNHEY and CDR2 is SVGAGI. The CDR3 nucleotides read TGTGCCAGCAATCAAGGGGTAAACACTGAAGCTTTCTTT. This codes for CASNQGVNTEAFF.

This clonotype has only a few counts. The V and J genes are TRBV12-3 or TRBV12-4 and TRBJ2-2; 7 nucleotides align to TRBD1. Trimming removed 5 bases from V and 6 bases from J; junction bases left unmatched: 3. The CDR3 spans 13 residues. CDR3 amino acids: CASSLGGAGELFF. The DNA of the CDR3 is TGTGCCAGCAGTCTAGGGGGCGCCGGGGAGCTGTTTTTT.

This chain connects TRBV2 to TRBJ1-2, with D possibly TRBD1 on 5 matching bases. Trimming took off 0 bases at V and 9 bases at J, with 14 bases between the two ends. Germline V CDR1 and CDR2: SNHLY, FYNNEI. This CDR3 comprises 14 residues. CDR3: CASSEALAQGSYTF. In DNA form, the CDR3 reads TGTGCCAGCAGTGAAGCGCTGGCGCAGGGTAGCTACACCTTC.

The J gene is TRBJ1-1, the V gene TRBV7-8; 8 nucleotides line up with TRBD1. The CDR3 sequence is 14 residues long. The V gene end was trimmed by 3 bases and the J gene end by 4 bases; junction bases not matched to a gene: 4. CDR1 and CDR2 from the germline V gene are SGHVS and FQNEAQ. Here the CDR3 DNA reads TGTGCCAGCAGCTTGTCCAGGGGGCCCACTGAAGCTTTCTTT. It encodes CASSLSRGPTEAFF.

The table lists this clonotype with many counts. V and J are TRBV29-1 and TRBJ1-4; D gene unclear. This CDR3 region has 12 residues. With 7 bases removed from V and 8 bases from J, the gap between germline ends came to 14 bases. Germline V gene sequence: CDR1 SQVTM, CDR2 ANQGSEA. CDR3 sequence reads: CSASLQGEKLFF. CDR3 nucleotides: TGCAGCGCTTCCTTACAAGGCGAAAAACTGTTTTTT.

This clonotype showed up just a few times. The genes are TRBV29-1 and TRBJ2-1; a possible D gene is TRBD1 (8 bases). The CDR3 runs to 17 residues. Trimming took off 5 bases at V and 7 bases at J, with 27 bases between the two ends. Looked up from germline, CDR1 is SQVTM and CDR2 is ANQGSEA. The CDR3 bases are TGCAGCGTTACAGGGGGGAGTGGGGCGGGAGCCTCGAATGAGCAGTTCTTC. It encodes CSVTGGSGAGASNEQFF.

This clonotype appeared a few times. The J gene is TRBJ1-2, the V gene TRBV27; 11 nucleotides match TRBD1. The germline gives CDR1 MNHEY, CDR2 SMNVEV (reference sequence). The CDR3 covers 17 residues. Trimming removed 2 bases from V and 7 bases from J; junction bases left unmatched: 12. The CDR3 DNA reads as TGTGCCAGCAGTTTAGACCCTGCCGGGACAGGGGGAATTGGCTACACCTTC. Amino acid sequence: CASSLDPAGTGGIGYTF.

J is TRBJ1-1 and V is TRBV5-1; D might be TRBD1 (5 bases). This CDR3 comprises 14 residues. V was pared by 4 bases and J by 7 bases, with 17 bases between. CDR1 SGHRS and CDR2 YFSETQ come from the germline V gene. The CDR3 DNA reads as TGCGCCAGCAGCAAGCCGGGGGTTTCCCATGAAGCTTTCTTT. Translation: CASSKPGVSHEAFF.

The chain combines TRBV11-2 with TRBJ1-6; D ambiguous. The germline V gene encodes CDR1 SGHAT and CDR2 FQNNGV. CDR3 length: 14 amino acids. Trimming removed 3 bases at V and 5 bases at J, with 8 bases between. CDR3 region: CASSFWTHNSPLHF. The CDR3 coding sequence is TGTGCCAGCAGCTTTTGGACTCATAATTCACCCCTCCACTTT.